Reported below is one T cell receptor beta chain. Other DNA sequences in this specimen translate into the identical CDR3. These data come from a study of blood T cell repertoires in COVID-19. Overall study context: Acute and convalescent COVID-19 specimens originated in the United States, Italy and Spain. Sources were T cells, B-cell-depleted T cells, or PBMCs; the material itself was cDNA or gDNA.

The assay was immunoSEQ multiplex PCR, and TCRdb's table has in-frame clones only and misses some. The sample lists roughly 90,000 clones, around 80% occurring once. Material: peripheral blood. The sequence was collected from a woman older than 75 with active or convalescent COVID-19.

The DNA of the CDR3 is TGTGCCAGCAGTTTGGACAGGGGGCAGCCCCAGCATTTT. Translated, it gives CASSLDRGQPQHF. The V gene is TRBV28, the J gene TRBJ1-5, with 10 bases identical to TRBD1. CDR3 size: 13 residues. V lost 3 bases to trimming and J lost 7 bases; unmatched junction nucleotides: 0. Germline V gene sequence: CDR1 MDHEN, CDR2 SYDVKM.